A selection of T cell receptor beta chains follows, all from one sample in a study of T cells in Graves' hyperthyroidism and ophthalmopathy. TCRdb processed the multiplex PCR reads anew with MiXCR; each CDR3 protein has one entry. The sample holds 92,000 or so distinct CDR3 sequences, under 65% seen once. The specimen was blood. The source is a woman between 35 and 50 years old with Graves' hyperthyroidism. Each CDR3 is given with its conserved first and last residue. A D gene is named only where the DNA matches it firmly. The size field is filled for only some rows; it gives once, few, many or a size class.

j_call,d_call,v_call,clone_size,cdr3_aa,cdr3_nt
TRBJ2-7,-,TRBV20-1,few,CSAESGASYEQYF,TGCAGTGCTGAGTCCGGGGCCTCCTACGAGCAGTACTTC
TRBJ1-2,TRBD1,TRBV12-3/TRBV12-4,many,CASSLVGTGGGYTF,TGTGCCAGCAGTTTAGTCGGGACAGGTGGTGGCTACACCTTC
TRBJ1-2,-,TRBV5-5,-,CACSVAGAPWVHGYTF,TGTGCCTGCAGCGTGGCGGGGGCACCTTGGGTCCATGGCTACACCTTC
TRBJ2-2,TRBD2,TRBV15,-,CATSGAGGPIRELFF,TGTGCCACCAGCGGAGCGGGAGGCCCTATCCGGGAGCTGTTTTTT
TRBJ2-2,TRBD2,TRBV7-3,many,CASSLGGLARAGELFF,TGTGCCAGCAGCTTGGGCGGACTAGCCCGGGCCGGGGAGCTGTTTTTT
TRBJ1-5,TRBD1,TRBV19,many,CASSRAGTGEDQPQHF,TGTGCCAGTAGTAGAGCCGGGACAGGGGAGGACCAGCCCCAGCATTTT
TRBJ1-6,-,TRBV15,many,CATSRTAGNSPLHF,TGTGCCACCAGTAGGACAGCGGGGAATTCACCCCTCCACTTT
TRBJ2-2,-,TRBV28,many,CASKGAGLANTGELFF,TGTGCCAGCAAGGGTGCAGGGCTAGCGAACACCGGGGAGCTGTTTTTT
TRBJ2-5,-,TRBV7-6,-,CASIPSGRPTGETQYF,TGTGCCAGCATTCCTTCAGGCAGGCCCACCGGGGAGACCCAGTACTTC
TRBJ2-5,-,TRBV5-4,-,CASSEAREIQETQYF,TGTGCCAGCAGTGAAGCTAGGGAGATACAAGAGACCCAGTACTTC
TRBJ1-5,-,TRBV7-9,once,CASAEGESNQPQHF,TGTGCCAGCGCCGAGGGGGAGAGCAATCAGCCCCAGCATTTT
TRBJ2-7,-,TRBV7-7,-,CTSSLAPGGEQYF,TGTACTAGCAGCTTAGCCCCAGGAGGAGAGCAGTACTTC
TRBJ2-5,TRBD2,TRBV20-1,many,CSARGLAGVYETQYF,TGCAGTGCCCGGGGGCTAGCGGGAGTATATGAGACCCAGTACTTC
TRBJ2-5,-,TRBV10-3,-,CAISGAGPVETQYF,TGTGCCATCAGTGGGGCAGGGCCGGTGGAGACCCAGTACTTC
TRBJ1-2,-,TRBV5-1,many,CASSLLVVADGYTF,TGCGCCAGCAGCTTGTTGGTAGTAGCGGATGGCTACACCTTC
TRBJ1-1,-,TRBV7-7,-,CASRDGAVNAEAFF,TGTGCTAGCAGGGACGGCGCCGTGAACGCTGAAGCTTTCTTT
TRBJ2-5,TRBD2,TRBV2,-,CASSTAGGAKKTQYF,TGTGCCAGCAGTACAGCGGGGGGAGCCAAGAAGACCCAGTACTTC
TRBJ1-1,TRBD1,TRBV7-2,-,CASSLGDRGPANTEAFF,TGTGCCAGCAGCTTAGGGGACAGGGGCCCAGCGAACACTGAAGCTTTCTTT
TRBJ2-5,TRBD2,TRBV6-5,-,CASSYGTKETQYF,TGTGCCAGCAGTTACGGGACTAAAGAGACCCAGTACTTC
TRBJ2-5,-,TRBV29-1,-,CSSVGDQETQYF,TGCAGCTCCGTAGGGGACCAAGAGACCCAGTACTTC
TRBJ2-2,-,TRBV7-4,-,CASSLGAAGELFF,TGTGCCAGCAGCTTAGGGGCGGCCGGGGAGCTGTTTTTT
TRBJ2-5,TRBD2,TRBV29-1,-,CSVRWLAARTQYF,TGCAGCGTTCGTTGGCTAGCGGCAAGGACCCAGTACTTC
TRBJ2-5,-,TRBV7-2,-,CASSFTAGATQYF,TGTGCCAGCAGCTTTACGGCAGGAGCGACCCAGTACTTC
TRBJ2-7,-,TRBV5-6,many,CASSPLDFRGEQYF,TGTGCCAGCAGCCCCCTCGATTTTCGGGGTGAGCAGTACTTC
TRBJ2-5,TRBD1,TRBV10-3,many,CASSYGQGVQETQYF,TGTGCCAGCAGTTACGGGCAGGGGGTCCAAGAGACCCAGTACTTC
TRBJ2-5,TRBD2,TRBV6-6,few,CASSLSGGLAGVRETQYF,TGTGCCAGCAGTTTATCCGGAGGACTAGCGGGAGTCAGGGAGACCCAGTACTTC